Each of the 7 T cell receptor beta chains below was sequenced from the same sample in a study of monozygotic twins with inflammatory bowel disease. From the 5' RACE reads, TCRdb lists one entry per CDR3 protein and no DNA. Here the sample table reports 110,000 to 150,000 distinct CDR3 sequences. Sequencing was done on a sample of blood. The receptors here all came from a human donor with ulcerative colitis or Crohn's disease, or a healthy co-twin of an affected twin (not recorded which).

The rearrangement links TRBV7-9 to TRBJ1-5; checking the TCRdb D call of TRBD1 is not possible without DNA. In germline, CDR1 is SEHNR, CDR2 FQNEAQ (reference sequence). CDR3 size: 15 residues. CDR3 residues: CASSSIGQANQPQHF.

CDR3 residues: CASSPQGLYEQYF. The V and J genes are TRBV18 and TRBJ2-7; as DNA is missing, the TRBD1 call by TCRdb cannot be tested. The CDR3 contains 13 residues. CDR1 is KGHSH and CDR2 is LQKENI in the germline V gene.

The chain employs TRBV20-1 and TRBJ2-7; there is no DNA to check the TCRdb D call of TRBD1. CDR1 and CDR2 (germline): DFQATT, SNEGSKA (reference sequence). The CDR3 contains 13 residues. This chain's CDR3 is CSASLTGAYEQYF.

This chain uses TRBV18 with TRBJ1-2; TCRdb's D call, TRBD1, is unchecked because there is no DNA. The CDR3 consists of 12 residues. The germline gives CDR1 KGHSH, CDR2 LQKENI. The CDR3 here is CASSPPQGEDTF.

The chain links TRBV25-1 to TRBJ1-1; TCRdb designates TRBD1, a call that cannot be tested without DNA. The CDR3 has 19 amino acids. Germline lookup yields CDR1 MGHDK and CDR2 SYGVNS. This CDR3 reads CASSGRQGAMWWTGTEAFF.

This sequence joins TRBV28 and TRBJ2-1; the D call of TRBD1 rests on TCRdb alone, since no DNA is present to check it. This CDR3 is 12 amino acids long. CDR1 is MDHEN, CDR2 SYDVKM, per germline. The CDR3 protein is CASSPGVNEQFF.

V usage is TRBV11-1 and J usage is TRBJ2-5; TCRdb calls TRBD1, which cannot be checked without DNA. The CDR3 sequence is 19 residues long. Germline V lookup: CDR1 SGHAT, CDR2 FQDESV (reference sequence). The CDR3 region is CASSLFRGGGQSRSETQYF.